The 17 T cell receptor beta chains given below trace back to one sample, sequenced in a study of blood T cell repertoires in COVID-19. The protocol was immunoSEQ multiplex PCR, while the TCRdb copy is restricted to in-frame clones and leaves out a portion. The table lists 45,000 to 60,000 clones, roughly four fifths of them singletons. Sequencing was carried out using peripheral blood. These receptors all stem from a woman of 80 years or more with acute or convalescent COVID-19.

V is TRBV3-1 (or the pseudogene TRBV3-2) and J is TRBJ1-1; unclear D gene. Per the germline V gene, CDR1 is LGHDT and CDR2 is YNNKEL (reference sequence). V dropped 2 bases and J dropped 1 base, with 11 bases sitting between them. This CDR3 has 15 residues. CDR3 nucleotide sequence: TGTGCCAGCAGCCAATCGGCCGGGGAGAACACTGAAGCTTTCTTT. This codes for CASSQSAGENTEAFF.

The chain combines TRBV7-9 with TRBJ2-1; 11 nucleotides line up with TRBD2. Trimming cost V 1 base and J 9 bases; bases outside gene matches: 5. The germline V gene encodes CDR1 SEHNR and CDR2 FQNEAQ (reference sequence). The CDR3 is made up of 15 amino acids. Here the CDR3 DNA reads TGTGCCAGCAGCTTAGGACTAGCGGGAACTGGTGAGCAGTTCTTC. It encodes CASSLGLAGTGEQFF.

The chain combines TRBV5-1 with TRBJ2-3, with TRBD2 as a possible D gene (6 bases). Germline values: CDR1 SGHRS, CDR2 YFSETQ. Between the trimmed V and J ends, which lost 4 bases and 2 bases, there was a span of 14 bases. The CDR3 loop spans 15 amino acids. The CDR3 DNA reads as TGCGCCAGCAGCCGGCTCGGCGGGGACACAGATACGCAGTATTTT. This codes for CASSRLGGDTDTQYF.

The chain employs TRBV15 and TRBJ2-7; a possible D gene is TRBD1 (6 bases). The V and J ends lost 0 bases and 3 bases respectively, with 12 bases between them. CDR1 is LNHNV and CDR2 is YYDKDF in the germline V gene (reference sequence). CDR3 length: 15 residues. The CDR3 region is CATSRDSARGYEQYF. In nucleotides, the CDR3 is TGTGCCACCAGCAGAGATTCGGCCAGGGGCTACGAGCAGTACTTC.

The chain joins TRBV5-1 to TRBJ1-2; D is unclear. CDR3 length: 16 residues. Germline V gene data show CDR1 as SGHRS and CDR2 as YFSETQ. Trimming left V 4 bases short and J 1 base short, with 17 bases between. The CDR3 DNA reads as TGCGCCAGCAGCCTCCTAAGTGGTGATCTTAACTATGGCTACACCTTC. Its protein product is CASSLLSGDLNYGYTF.

V is TRBV10-3 and J is TRBJ2-7; D is possibly TRBD2 (5 bases). The CDR3 consists of 16 residues. Trimming shortened V by 4 bases and J by 4 bases, and 20 bases separated the two germline ends. CDR1 and CDR2 from the germline V gene are ENHRY and SYGVKD. For the CDR3, the DNA is TGTGCCATCAGTGGCCCCCCACGCGGGTCTTCGTACGAGCAGTACTTC. Its protein product is CAISGPPRGSSYEQYF.

This clone was seen only a few times. The gene calls are TRBV7-9 and TRBJ1-5; 8 bases match TRBD1. Trimming took 5 bases from V and 7 from J; bases not matched to a gene: 4. CDR1 is SEHNR, CDR2 FQNEAQ, per germline (reference sequence). The CDR3 length is 13 residues. The CDR3 here is CASSERQGQPQHF. As DNA, the CDR3 is TGTGCCAGCAGCGAACGACAGGGGCAGCCCCAGCATTTT.

J is TRBJ1-6 and V is TRBV9; TRBD1 matches 9 bases. V trimming: 3 bases; J trimming: 7 bases; junction bases outside the gene matches: 2. Germline V gives CDR1 SGDLS, CDR2 YYNGEE. The CDR3 length is 14 residues. The CDR3 loop is CASSAGTGNSPLHF. In DNA form, the CDR3 reads TGTGCCAGCAGCGCAGGGACAGGGAATTCACCCCTCCACTTT.

A few counts support this clone. This CDR3 reads CASTLRGGAQPQHF. Here the CDR3 DNA reads TGTGCCAGCACCCTACGTGGGGGCGCGCAGCCCCAGCATTTT. This rearrangement joins TRBV28 to TRBJ1-5, with TRBD1 as a possible D gene (6 bases). Trimming pared 7 bases from V and 7 bases from J, leaving 17 bases between. The V gene's germline CDR1 is MDHEN and CDR2 SYDVKM. The CDR3 runs 14 residues. Supplemented by reference TRBV28 and TRBJ1-5, the full variable domain reads DVKVTQSSRYLVKRTGEKVFLECVQDMDHENMFWYRQDPGLGLRLIYFSYDVKMKEKGDIPEGYSVSREKKERFSLILESASTNQTSMYLCASTLRGGAQPQHFGDGTRLSIL.

The chain carries TRBV7-9 and TRBJ2-7; 12 nucleotides line up with TRBD2. V shed 5 bases and J 6 bases; nucleotides not matched to a gene: 8. The CDR3 runs to 15 residues. Germline-derived CDR1 and CDR2 are SEHNR and FQNEAQ (reference sequence). The CDR3 spells CASSPSGRGSVEQYF. In nucleotides, the CDR3 is TGTGCCAGCAGCCCTAGCGGGAGGGGTTCGGTCGAGCAGTACTTC.

The chain links TRBV5-1 to TRBJ2-7, with 7 bases matching TRBD1. V gave up 4 bases and J gave up 2 bases; unmatched junction bases: 9. Germline V CDR1 and CDR2: SGHRS, YFSETQ. This CDR3 has 15 amino acids. CDR3 DNA sequence: TGCGCCAGCAGCCCCGTACCTGGACAGGCCTACGAGCAGTACTTC. Its protein is CASSPVPGQAYEQYF.

The J gene is TRBJ2-3, the V gene TRBV6-6, with TRBD2 as a possible D gene (6 bases). The ends were cut back, 0 bases at V and 4 bases at J, with 11 bases in the middle. Germline-derived CDR1 and CDR2 are MNHNY and SVGAGI (reference sequence). This CDR3 has 15 amino acids. CDR3 sequence (DNA): TGTGCCAGCAGTTACTCGATCGCGGGATCAGATACGCAGTATTTT. Translation: CASSYSIAGSDTQYF.

The V and J genes are TRBV19 and TRBJ1-1; D is possibly TRBD1 (5 bases). CDR3 length: 14 amino acids. Between the trimmed V and J ends, which lost 5 bases and 4 bases, there was a span of 14 bases. Germline V gives CDR1 LNHDA, CDR2 SQIVND (reference sequence). CDR3: CASSGTWRGTEAFF. The CDR3 DNA sequence: TGTGCCAGTAGTGGGACTTGGAGGGGCACTGAAGCTTTCTTT.

The chain joins TRBV27 to TRBJ1-5; unclear D gene. The CDR3 sequence is 15 residues long. Germline lookup yields CDR1 MNHEY and CDR2 SMNVEV (reference sequence). Between the trimmed V and J ends, which lost 6 bases and 0 bases, there was a span of 12 bases. This chain's CDR3 is CASRVDGDSNQPQHF. CDR3 coding DNA: TGTGCCAGCAGAGTAGACGGGGATAGCAATCAGCCCCAGCATTTT.

V and J are TRBV27 and TRBJ2-4; TRBD2 matches 12 bases. The CDR3 totals 18 residues. Germline CDR1 is MNHEY and CDR2 is SMNVEV (reference sequence). The V and J ends lost 6 bases and 3 bases, in that order; junction bases with no gene match: 12. CDR3 protein: CASRGTGLAGLVKNIQYF. CDR3 nucleotides: TGTGCCAGCAGGGGAACCGGACTAGCGGGATTGGTCAAAAACATTCAGTACTTC.

CDR3 loop: CASSVSGGNEQFF. The CDR3 nucleotides read TGTGCCAGCAGCGTATCCGGGGGAAATGAGCAGTTCTTC. The V gene is TRBV9, the J gene TRBJ2-1; tentative D call: TRBD2 (6 bases). Deletions cut 1 base from V and 7 bases from J, with 9 bases between. CDR1 is SGDLS, CDR2 YYNGEE, per germline. This CDR3 spans 13 amino acids.

The V gene is TRBV27, the J gene TRBJ2-7, with 9 bases matching TRBD1. The ends lost 2 bases at V and 7 bases at J; junction bases unmatched: 6. The CDR3 totals 14 residues. From germline, CDR1 is MNHEY and CDR2 SMNVEV (reference sequence). The CDR3 sequence: CASSLGQGWQEQYF. CDR3 in DNA: TGTGCCAGCAGTTTAGGACAGGGGTGGCAAGAGCAGTACTTC.